The sequence of this TCR beta chain was determined in a study of blood T cells in healthy people across ages. Across the whole study: When template switching was applied, about one barcoded beta molecule was captured per two T cells. Broader study findings: CMV status of donors was not determined, possibly confounding expanded clonotype changes. Considered underestimates were the diversity estimates obtained from one million T cells.

Using a J-beta primer mix together with a sample-barcoded 5' primer, a second PCR was run for about 6 to 12 cycles. Using its own MiXCR run on the 5' RACE reads, TCRdb lists one record per CDR3 protein. The table shows around 1,500,000 distinct CDR3 sequences, with approximately 30% occurring only once. Germline values: CDR1 SGHRS, CDR2 YFSETQ. The CDR3 totals 15 residues. V lost 6 bases to trimming and J lost 0 bases, with 14 bases between them. A remark on this clonotype: Antigen unknown.

Ranging in age from about 6 to 100, the donors were healthy Caucasian individuals from Russia. This chain connects TRBV5-1 to TRBJ2-3, with TRBD2 as a possible D gene (6 bases). The clonotype comes from a woman aged 30 to 39 in good health. Material for sequencing was blood. The CDR3 bases are TGCGCCAGCAATCGGCGGGACCCTAGCACAGATACGCAGTATTTT. Translating it yields CASNRRDPSTDTQYF.